Presented here are 9 T cell receptor beta chains from one specimen sequenced in a study of T cells in localized non-small cell lung cancer (dated by TCRdb to about 2020). The library was prepared using the immunoSEQ multiplex PCR assay. The table comes from immuneACCESS by way of TCRdb, which keeps in-frame sequences with V and J called. Part of the clones is missing from these tables; in studies checked, under half for an unresolved V gene and the rest for unknown reasons. In this sample the table shows about 53,000 clones, approximately 80% of which occur a single time. The ten largest account for about a sixth of the sample. Sequenced material: peripheral blood mononuclear cells, taken before any cancer treatment. Receptor source: a man aged 35 to 69 with stage III lung adenocarcinoma.

The chain links TRBV7-2 to TRBJ2-1; D possibly corresponds to TRBD2 (5 bases). The CDR3 contains 14 residues. Trimming took 2 bases from V and 7 from J, leaving 12 bases between them. CDR1 and CDR2 from the germline V gene are SGHTA and FQGNSA. CDR3 sequence: CASSLRASGNEQFF. The CDR3 DNA follows: TGTGCCAGCAGCTTACGGGCTTCGGGGAATGAGCAGTTCTTC.

The rearrangement uses TRBV6-6 and TRBJ1-5; 7 bases match TRBD1. CDR1 and CDR2 (germline): MNHNY, SVGAGI (reference sequence). The CDR3 contains 15 residues. After removal of 5 bases from V and 2 bases from J, the junction contained 6 bases not matched to a gene. The DNA for the CDR3 is TGTGCCAGCAGTCCGGGACAGATGGGCAATCAGCCCCAGCATTTT. Its protein product is CASSPGQMGNQPQHF.

The CDR3 bases are TGTGCCAGCAGCTCGGGACGGAACACTGAAGCTTTCTTT. It codes for CASSSGRNTEAFF. The chain links TRBV7-8 to TRBJ1-1, with D possibly matching TRBD1 (5 bases). Between the trimmed V and J ends, which lost 4 bases and 1 base, there was a span of 7 bases. This CDR3 spans 13 amino acids. Germline V gives CDR1 SGHVS, CDR2 FQNEAQ.

This sequence joins TRBV5-4 and TRBJ2-7, with D possibly matching TRBD2 (6 bases). Germline V gives CDR1 SGHNT, CDR2 YYREEE (reference sequence). This CDR3 has 14 residues. V was pared by 0 bases and J by 4 bases, with 11 bases between. The CDR3 loop is CASSLAGVLYEQYF. DNA of the CDR3: TGTGCCAGCAGCTTGGCGGGGGTTCTTTACGAGCAGTACTTC.

This chain joins TRBV7-9 and TRBJ1-6; no reliable D call. In germline, CDR1 is SEHNR, CDR2 FQNEAQ (reference sequence). The V and J ends lost 6 bases and 7 bases respectively, with 13 bases between them. The CDR3 spans 14 residues. DNA of the CDR3: TGTGCCAGCAGGCCGGGCAGAGGAAATTCACCCCTCCACTTT. Residues: CASRPGRGNSPLHF.

This chain uses TRBV19 with TRBJ2-5; 7 bases align to TRBD2. Germline V gene data show CDR1 as LNHDA and CDR2 as SQIVND (reference sequence). Losses at the gene ends were 5 bases for V and 1 base for J; bases not matched to a gene: 4. The CDR3 is 14 amino acids. The DNA of the CDR3 is TGTGCCAGTAGTCCGGGGGGTCTCCAAGAGACCCAGTACTTC. Its protein product is CASSPGGLQETQYF.

This clone was seen just once. This chain connects TRBV11-1 to TRBJ1-6, with D possibly being TRBD1 (5 bases). This CDR3 has 15 residues. CDR1 is SGHAT and CDR2 is FQDESV in the germline V gene (reference sequence). The germline V and J ends were trimmed by 5 bases and 4 bases, with 12 bases remaining between them. In nucleotides, the CDR3 is TGTGCCAGCAGCCCCACCCGGGGGTATAATTCACCCCTCCACTTT. Translating gives CASSPTRGYNSPLHF. Looking up the rest from reference TRBV11-1 and TRBJ1-6 gives the full variable domain: EAEVAQSPRYKITEKSQAVAFWCDPISGHATLYWYRQILGQGPELLVQFQDESVVDDSQLPKDRFSAERLKGVDSTLKIQPAELGDSAMYLCASSPTRGYNSPLHFGNGTRLTVT.

A few counts support this clone. V usage is TRBV5-1 and J usage is TRBJ2-5; D may be TRBD2 (5 bases). From germline, CDR1 is SGHRS and CDR2 YFSETQ. The CDR3 loop spans 14 amino acids. V lost 1 base and J 5 bases, leaving 12 bases between the germline ends. The CDR3 nucleotides read TGCGCCAGCAGCTTGAACGTACCGGGGGAGACCCAGTACTTC. It encodes CASSLNVPGETQYF.

The genes are TRBV6-5 and TRBJ2-2; D tentatively reads TRBD1 or TRBD2 (6 bases each). This CDR3 is built from 14 residues. V was cut by 6 bases and J by 7 bases, with 15 bases left in between. The V gene's germline CDR1 is MNHEY and CDR2 SVGAGI. The CDR3 bases are TGTGCCAGCAGCCTAACGGGGGCTGGCGGGGAGCTGTTTTTT. Its translation is CASSLTGAGGELFF.